This TCR beta chain was documented in a study of T cell changes during pregnancy in multiple sclerosis. The CDR3 is 14 amino acids. Germline V gene data show CDR1 as SGHKS and CDR2 as YYEKEE (reference sequence). V dropped 0 bases and J dropped 7 bases, with 13 bases sitting between them. The repertoire was sequenced with immunoSEQ multiplex PCR; TCRdb's copy has only in-frame clones and lacks some. The sample holds 40,000 to 50,000 clones, roughly 91% seen once. The rearrangement joins TRBV5-5 to TRBJ1-2, with TRBD1 as a possible D gene (6 bases). The input for sequencing was CD8+ T cells from peripheral blood mononuclear cells, taken in the first trimester of pregnancy. The sequence was collected from a female donor with multiple sclerosis, enrolled in a pregnancy study. CDR3 DNA: TGTGCCAGCAGCTTGGCCCCAGGGGCGAGTGGCTACACCTTC. As protein: CASSLAPGASGYTF.